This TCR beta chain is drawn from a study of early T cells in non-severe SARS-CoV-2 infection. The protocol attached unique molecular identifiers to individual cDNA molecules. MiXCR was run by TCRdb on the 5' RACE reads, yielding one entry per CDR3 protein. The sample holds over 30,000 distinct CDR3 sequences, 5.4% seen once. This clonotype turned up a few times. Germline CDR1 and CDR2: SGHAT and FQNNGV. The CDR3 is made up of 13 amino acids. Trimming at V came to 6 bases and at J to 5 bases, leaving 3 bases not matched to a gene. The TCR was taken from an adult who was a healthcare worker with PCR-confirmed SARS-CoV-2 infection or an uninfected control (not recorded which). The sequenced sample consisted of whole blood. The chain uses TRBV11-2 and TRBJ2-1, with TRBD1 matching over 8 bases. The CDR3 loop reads CASRTGVHNEQFF. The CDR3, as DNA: TGTGCCAGCAGGACAGGGGTGCACAATGAGCAGTTCTTC.